This entry concerns a single TCR beta chain. The data originate from a study of OX40 agonist ivuxolimab in advanced cancers. From germline, CDR1 is SGHVS and CDR2 FNYEAQ. The CDR3 extends over 18 amino acids. V gave up 1 base and J gave up 0 bases; unmatched junction bases: 2. Profiled with immunoSEQ multiplex PCR; TCRdb holds only in-frame clones, not every one. The table lists 65,000 to 75,000 clones, roughly nine tenths of them singletons. The sequence came from an adult with an advanced solid tumor such as melanoma, head and neck, liver or kidney cancer. The rearrangement uses TRBV7-6 and TRBJ2-2, with TRBD2 identical over 13 bases. The sample here was CD4+ or CD8+ T cells sorted from blood, taken in a trial of the OX40 agonist ivuxolimab. The CDR3 spells CASSLGGTSGTNTGELFF. As DNA, the CDR3 is TGTGCCAGCAGCTTAGGCGGGACTAGCGGGACGAACACCGGGGAGCTGTTTTTT.